These 21 T cell receptor beta chains share one sample of origin, sequenced in a study of T cell responses to AZD1222 COVID-19 vaccine. Repertoires were generated with immunoSEQ multiplex PCR, while TCRdb's copy carries only in-frame clones and drops some. The table includes 130,000 to 150,000 clones, about 93% detected once. The sample was peripheral blood, taken on day 0 of AZD1222 vaccination. These receptors came from an adult in good health.

The chain employs TRBV6-5 and TRBJ1-4; D may be TRBD1 (6 bases). V gave up 2 bases and J gave up 8 bases, with 12 bases separating them. Germline values: CDR1 MNHEY, CDR2 SVGAGI. This CDR3 has 14 amino acids. The CDR3 is CASSYVGGGEKLFF. DNA of the CDR3: TGTGCCAGCAGTTACGTAGGGGGAGGGGAAAAACTGTTTTTT.

V is TRBV3-1 (or the pseudogene TRBV3-2) and J is TRBJ1-1; D not certain. The CDR3 is made up of 13 amino acids. V lost 2 bases, J lost 6 bases, and 10 bases lay in between. Germline V gene sequence: CDR1 LGHDT, CDR2 YNNKEL (reference sequence). For the CDR3, the DNA is TGTGCCAGCAGCCAACCCCGAACCCCTGAAGCTTTCTTT. This codes for CASSQPRTPEAFF.

This chain joins TRBV7-9 and TRBJ1-1; no clear D gene. Germline CDR1 reads SEHNR; CDR2 reads FQNEAQ (reference sequence). This CDR3 has 15 amino acids. Between the trimmed V and J ends, which lost 0 bases and 3 bases, there was a span of 11 bases. Here the CDR3 DNA reads TGTGCCAGCAGCTTAGCGCAAGGGTTTGACACTGAAGCTTTCTTT. Its protein product is CASSLAQGFDTEAFF.

The chain uses TRBV18 and TRBJ1-2; 11 bases align to TRBD1. J was trimmed by 7 bases and V by 2 bases; bases with no gene match: 9. The CDR3 is 16 residues long. The V gene's germline CDR1 is KGHSH and CDR2 LQKENI. The DNA of the CDR3 is TGTGCCAGCTCACCAACGGGACAGGGGGGTGTAGGTGGCTACACCTTC. Protein sequence: CASSPTGQGGVGGYTF.

This chain uses TRBV19 with TRBJ1-5; no definite D call. CDR3 length: 14 amino acids. CDR1 is LNHDA and CDR2 is SQIVND in the germline V gene (reference sequence). V was clipped by 7 bases and J by 0 bases, with 10 bases between them. Written as DNA, the CDR3 is TGTGCCAGTATCGGGCGGAGTAGCAATCAGCCCCAGCATTTT. Protein sequence: CASIGRSSNQPQHF.

J is TRBJ1-3 and V is TRBV5-1, with D unclear. The V end lost 2 bases, the J end lost 4 bases, and 13 bases lay between the germline ends. This CDR3 spans 15 amino acids. Per the germline V gene, CDR1 is SGHRS and CDR2 is YFSETQ. CDR3: CASSLGGRPGNTIYF. CDR3 nucleotide sequence: TGCGCCAGCAGCTTAGGTGGCAGACCGGGAAACACCATATATTTT.

This clone occurred once. The rearrangement uses TRBV10-3 and TRBJ1-1; D is ambiguous. The CDR3 is 15 residues long. CDR1 is ENHRY and CDR2 is SYGVKD in the germline V gene. Deletions cut 4 bases from V and 3 bases from J, with 15 bases between. The CDR3 DNA is TGTGCCATCAGTGGAGGGCAGGCTGCATACACTGAAGCTTTCTTT. Translated: CAISGGQAAYTEAFF.

The J gene is TRBJ2-1, the V gene TRBV5-1; D perhaps matches TRBD1 (6 bases). V lost 4 bases, J lost 0 bases, and 11 bases lay in between. Germline assignment: CDR1 SGHRS and CDR2 YFSETQ. The CDR3 covers 15 residues. Here the CDR3 reads CASSGGGLSYNEQFF. For the CDR3, the DNA is TGCGCCAGCAGCGGGGGCGGACTCTCCTACAATGAGCAGTTCTTC.

The rearrangement joins TRBV11-3 to TRBJ2-1; 8 bases align to TRBD2. J gave up 9 bases and V 0 bases, and 13 bases lay outside the gene matches. CDR1 and CDR2 (germline): SGHNT, YENEEA. The CDR3 consists of 17 residues. CDR3 sequence reads: CASSLDRVRGGFGEQFF. In DNA form, the CDR3 reads TGTGCCAGCAGCTTAGATAGGGTACGGGGGGGCTTCGGTGAGCAGTTCTTC.

The DNA for the CDR3 is TGTGCCAGCAGTTTGGGGGTTAGCAATGAGCAGTTCTTC. Amino acids: CASSLGVSNEQFF. This rearrangement joins TRBV12-3 or TRBV12-4 to TRBJ2-1; TRBD1 or TRBD2 may be the D gene (5 bases each). Between the trimmed V and J ends, which lost 3 bases and 6 bases, there was a span of 9 bases. The length of the CDR3 is 13 residues.

V usage is TRBV6-5 and J usage is TRBJ1-1; D is unclear. Germline V gene lookup returns CDR1 MNHEY and CDR2 SVGAGI. The CDR3 extends over 15 amino acids. V lost 0 bases to trimming and J lost 1 base, with 9 bases between them. DNA for the CDR3: TGTGCCAGCAGTTACTCGGAAGGAGGGAACACTGAAGCTTTCTTT. Residues: CASSYSEGGNTEAFF.

The gene calls are TRBV5-1 and TRBJ1-2; TRBD1 matches 7 bases. The CDR3 consists of 16 residues. Per the germline V gene, CDR1 is SGHRS and CDR2 is YFSETQ. V lost 2 bases, J lost 5 bases, and 12 bases stayed unmatched. The CDR3 region has the DNA TGCGCCAGCAGCTTAGAGGGGGACAGCACGATTTATGGCTACACCTTC. Protein: CASSLEGDSTIYGYTF.

The rearrangement uses TRBV7-2 and TRBJ1-1; a possible D gene is TRBD1 (6 bases). The CDR3 has 14 residues. Between the trimmed V and J ends, which lost 3 bases and 4 bases, there was a span of 12 bases. Germline V gene data show CDR1 as SGHTA and CDR2 as FQGNSA. DNA for the CDR3: TGTGCCAGCAGCTTTACCGGGACATCCACTGAAGCTTTCTTT. Translated, it gives CASSFTGTSTEAFF.

The chain links TRBV21-1 to TRBJ2-2; the table gives TRBD2 as D, unverified against the DNA. TRBV21-1 is a documented pseudogene. The CDR3 extends over 18 amino acids. CDR3 in amino acids: CASSKAGLAGGMVGELFF. CDR3 DNA: TGTGCCAGCAGCAAAGCCGGGCTAGCGGGTGGGATGGTGGGGGAGCTGTTTTTT.

The gene calls are TRBV4-1 and TRBJ2-7, with 7 nucleotides matching TRBD1. CDR1 and CDR2 (germline): MGHRA, YSYEKL. The CDR3 length is 15 residues. The trim removed 0 bases at V and 6 bases at J, leaving 8 bases unmatched. The DNA of the CDR3 is TGCGCCAGCAGCCAAGAGGGTAGGGGGCTAGGCGAGCAGTACTTC. Protein product: CASSQEGRGLGEQYF.

The rearrangement uses TRBV7-3 and TRBJ2-1; 12 nucleotides align to TRBD1. The CDR3 sequence is 17 residues long. Trimming at V came to 5 bases and at J to 10 bases, leaving 15 bases not matched to a gene. Germline assignment: CDR1 SGHTA and CDR2 FQGTGA. The chain's CDR3 is CASSKLPGQGAYLEQFF. The DNA of the CDR3 is TGTGCCAGCAGCAAACTTCCGGGACAGGGGGCATATTTGGAGCAGTTCTTC. The full variable domain, in which reference TRBV7-3 and TRBJ2-1 provide the parts outside the CDR3, is GAGVSQTPSNKVTEKGKYVELRCDPISGHTALYWYRQSLGQGPEFLIYFQGTGAADDSGLPNDRFFAVRPEGSVSTLKIQRTERGDSAVYLCASSKLPGQGAYLEQFFGPGTRLTVL.

V is TRBV7-8 and J is TRBJ2-1; D not certain. Trimming removed 2 bases from V and 6 bases from J, with 14 bases in between. CDR3 length: 15 residues. Germline V CDR1 and CDR2: SGHVS, FQNEAQ. The CDR3 DNA reads as TGTGCCAGCAGCTTAACGGATACCCCTAGCAATGAGCAGTTCTTC. Its protein product is CASSLTDTPSNEQFF.

This chain joins TRBV5-1 and TRBJ1-2; the match to TRBD1 covers 7 bases. V dropped 1 base and J dropped 5; count of bases not matched to a gene: 8. Per germline, CDR1 SGHRS and CDR2 YFSETQ. CDR3 size: 15 residues. In DNA, the CDR3 is TGCGCCAGCAGCTTGTCCGGGACAGAGTTGTATGGCTACACCTTC. It is translated as CASSLSGTELYGYTF.

The chain links TRBV6-5 to TRBJ1-1; D possibly corresponds to TRBD1 (5 bases). This CDR3 spans 14 amino acids. Trimming shortened V by 2 bases and J by 2 bases, and 9 bases separated the two germline ends. The germline CDR1 and CDR2 sequences are MNHEY and SVGAGI. DNA for the CDR3: TGTGCCAGCAGTTACGGGCAGGGTAACACTGAAGCTTTCTTT. Translated: CASSYGQGNTEAFF.

The CDR3 reads CASSIQAHPPNQPQHF. Here the CDR3 DNA reads TGTGCCAGCAGTATCCAGGCCCACCCGCCTAATCAGCCCCAGCATTTT. The rearrangement links TRBV27 to TRBJ1-5; D remains unclear. Per germline, CDR1 MNHEY and CDR2 SMNVEV (reference sequence). V lost 5 bases, J lost 4 bases, and 18 bases lay in between. This CDR3 comprises 16 residues.

This sequence joins TRBV5-1 and TRBJ2-2; 14 bases are shared with TRBD2. CDR3 length equals 18 residues. The germline V gene encodes CDR1 SGHRS and CDR2 YFSETQ. V was pared by 0 bases and J by 4 bases, with 5 bases of the junction left unmatched. The CDR3 DNA reads as TGCGCCAGCAGCTTGGCCGGGACTAGCGGGAGAGGCACCGGGGAGCTGTTTTTT. Translating it yields CASSLAGTSGRGTGELFF.